The 22 T cell receptor beta chains presented below share a single source sample, sequenced in a study of T cells expressing NK-cell markers. TCRdb reprocessed the 5' RACE reads; each CDR3 protein has one entry and no DNA is given. This sample's table reports about 380,000 distinct CDR3 sequences. The sample comprised blood T cells: a sorted CD56 or NKG2C T cell subset, CD4+ or CD8+ T cells, or bulk PBMC T cells (not recorded which). These receptors originate from a man between 18 and 69 years old in good health.

This rearrangement joins TRBV11-1 to TRBJ2-1; TCRdb names TRBD2, which stays unverified in the absence of DNA. The CDR3 consists of 20 residues. Per germline, CDR1 SGHAT and CDR2 FQDESV (reference sequence). CDR3: CASSFPFLGSGAVSYNEQFF.

V gene TRBV7-2 combines with J gene TRBJ2-3. This CDR3 spans 13 amino acids. From germline, CDR1 is SGHTA and CDR2 FQGNSA. CDR3: CASSSRTTDTQYF.

The chain joins TRBV12-3 or TRBV12-4 to TRBJ2-7; the TCRdb D gene call, TRBD1, has no DNA to confirm it. This CDR3 region has 14 residues. The CDR3 region is CASRPGLGTSEQYF.

The V gene is TRBV10-3, the J gene TRBJ2-7; TCRdb lists TRBD2, though no DNA is available to test this call. The CDR3 spans 14 residues. Germline-derived CDR1 and CDR2 are ENHRY and SYGVKD. The CDR3 loop reads CAIRGGSGDGEQYF.

The chain recombines TRBV12-5 with TRBJ1-5; TCRdb reports TRBD1, a call that lacks DNA to check it against. CDR3 size: 21 residues. Germline-derived CDR1 and CDR2 are LGHNT and FRNRAP. CDR3 amino acids: CASGLAERTGVYEIGNQPQHF. The full variable domain, in which reference TRBV12-5 and TRBJ1-5 provide the parts outside the CDR3, is DARVTQTPRHKVTEMGQEVTMRCQPILGHNTVFWYRQTMMQGLELLAYFRNRAPLDDSGMPKDRFSAEMPDATLATLKIQPSEPRDSAVYFCASGLAERTGVYEIGNQPQHFGDGTRLSIL.

This chain uses TRBV11-2 with TRBJ2-7; the TCRdb D gene call, TRBD2, has no DNA to confirm it. CDR3 length: 20 amino acids. Germline V gene data show CDR1 as SGHAT and CDR2 as FQNNGV. This chain's CDR3 is CASSLDQRFLAGAKTYEQYF.

The rearrangement uses TRBV6-1 and TRBJ2-2; as DNA is missing, the TRBD2 call by TCRdb cannot be tested. The CDR3 is 16 amino acids. Germline CDR1 and CDR2: MNHNS and SASEGT. The CDR3 region is CASNPAGVTNTGELFF.

The V gene is TRBV12-3 or TRBV12-4, the J gene TRBJ1-5; lacking DNA, the TRBD1 call made by TCRdb goes unchecked. This CDR3 spans 15 amino acids. The CDR3 reads CASHGQGKVGQPQHF.

The gene calls are TRBV3-1 and TRBJ2-7. The CDR3 totals 16 residues. Germline V gene lookup returns CDR1 LGHDT and CDR2 YNNKEL (reference sequence). The CDR3 region is CASSQDHWNGNYEQYF.

The chain is built from TRBV12-3 or TRBV12-4 and TRBJ1-5; TCRdb names TRBD1, which stays unverified in the absence of DNA. The CDR3 is 13 residues long. The CDR3 here is CASRDRVEQPQHF.

V is TRBV29-1 and J is TRBJ2-1; TCRdb names TRBD1, which stays unverified in the absence of DNA. This CDR3 comprises 14 residues. From germline, CDR1 is SQVTM and CDR2 ANQGSEA. The CDR3 is CSVQFGGGGNEQFF.

The chain employs TRBV2 and TRBJ2-5; TCRdb picks TRBD2, but there is no DNA to check that call. The length of the CDR3 is 14 residues. Germline CDR1 is SNHLY and CDR2 is FYNNEI. CDR3: CASSKPDGLETQYF.

This chain links TRBV5-6 with TRBJ2-1; no DNA is available, so the TRBD1 call from TCRdb remains unchecked. This CDR3 region has 16 residues. Germline assignment: CDR1 SGHDT and CDR2 YYEEEE. The CDR3 loop is CASSLVGGASYNEQFF.

The genes are TRBV7-3 and TRBJ2-1; with no DNA, the TCRdb D assignment of TRBD2 cannot be verified. This CDR3 spans 16 amino acids. Germline V lookup: CDR1 SGHTA, CDR2 FQGTGA. CDR3 protein: CASSLLGLASYNEQFF.

The chain links TRBV25-1 to TRBJ2-1; the TCRdb call, TRBD2, lacks DNA for checking. CDR3 length: 16 residues. Germline CDR1 is MGHDK and CDR2 is SYGVNS. CDR3 residues: CASSQRRLGPINEQFF.

The chain recombines TRBV2 with TRBJ1-1; the TRBD1 assignment by TCRdb is unverifiable without DNA. CDR1 and CDR2 from the germline V gene are SNHLY and FYNNEI. CDR3 length: 13 residues. The CDR3 region is CASKLQGSAEAFF.

This chain joins TRBV20-1 and TRBJ2-3; TCRdb reports TRBD2, a call that lacks DNA to check it against. Per the germline V gene, CDR1 is DFQATT and CDR2 is SNEGSKA (reference sequence). There are 15 residues in the CDR3. CDR3 amino acids: CSASRGGFSTDTQYF.

J is TRBJ1-6 and V is TRBV6-1. The germline gives CDR1 MNHNS, CDR2 SASEGT. The CDR3 is 17 amino acids. CDR3 region: CASSGDGRANYNSPLHF.

V is TRBV6-6 and J is TRBJ1-2; TCRdb selects TRBD1, and the lack of DNA leaves this call unchecked. The CDR3 is 12 amino acids. The germline V gene encodes CDR1 MNHNY and CDR2 SVGAGI (reference sequence). Here the CDR3 reads CASQGGGDGYTF.

The chain carries TRBV6-1 and TRBJ1-3. Per germline, CDR1 MNHNS and CDR2 SASEGT. This CDR3 is 14 amino acids long. CDR3 loop: CASSVQSSGNTIYF.

CDR3 amino acids: CASSKLAGGKETQYF. The chain is built from TRBV7-2 and TRBJ2-5; the TRBD2 assignment by TCRdb is unverifiable without DNA. Germline lookup yields CDR1 SGHTA and CDR2 FQGNSA. The CDR3 loop spans 15 amino acids.

The chain uses TRBV29-1 and TRBJ1-4; TCRdb's D gene call, TRBD1, goes unchecked for lack of DNA. This CDR3 region has 15 residues. Germline V CDR1 and CDR2: SQVTM, ANQGSEA. The CDR3 is CSVGSTGTPGEKLFF.